These 9 T cell receptor beta chains originate from one sample sequenced in a study of blood T cell repertoires in COVID-19. Libraries were prepared by immunoSEQ multiplex PCR; TCRdb keeps only in-frame clonotypes and omits some of them. Here the sample spans a few hundred thousand clones, approximately 90% being singletons. The sample consisted of PBMCs or T cells enriched from blood (not recorded which). These receptors were taken from a woman between 40 and 50 years old who had recovered from COVID-19.

The chain recombines TRBV19 with TRBJ2-1; a weak D match, TRBD2 (5 bases). This CDR3 contains 13 residues. Germline V gene sequence: CDR1 LNHDA, CDR2 SQIVND (reference sequence). Trimming removed 3 bases from V and 5 bases from J, with 8 bases in between. The CDR3 is CASSMEANNEQFF. CDR3 bases: TGTGCCAGTAGTATGGAGGCTAACAATGAGCAGTTCTTC.

In its sample, this clone was seen many times. This sequence joins TRBV9 and TRBJ1-1; D may be TRBD1 (5 bases). V was cut by 4 bases and J by 4 bases, with 11 bases left in between. The CDR3 is made up of 13 amino acids. CDR1 is SGDLS, CDR2 YYNGEE, per germline. CDR3: CASSLQEGTEAFF. In DNA form, the CDR3 reads TGTGCCAGCAGCCTACAGGAGGGCACTGAAGCTTTCTTT.

This clone is a singleton in its sample. The genes are TRBV18 and TRBJ2-3, with 11 bases lining up with TRBD2. V was clipped by 1 base and J by 4 bases; unmatched bases: 4. The germline CDR1 and CDR2 sequences are KGHSH and LQKENI. CDR3 length: 16 amino acids. CDR3 coding DNA: TGTGCCAGCTCACCACAGACGGGACTAGCGGCAGATACGCAGTATTTT. This encodes CASSPQTGLAADTQYF.

The CDR3 region has the DNA TGTGCCAGCAGCGTAGGGCTAGCGGGGGGGCTATCGGAAAACATTCAGTACTTC. Translated, it gives CASSVGLAGGLSENIQYF. The chain is built from TRBV9 and TRBJ2-4; 12 bases match TRBD2. The CDR3 is 18 amino acids. The germline V gene has CDR1 SGDLS and CDR2 YYNGEE. V shed 0 bases and J 5 bases; nucleotides not matched to a gene: 9.

The rearrangement uses TRBV5-6 and TRBJ1-5; 7 bases map to TRBD1. Germline assignment: CDR1 SGHDT and CDR2 YYEEEE. The CDR3 spans 16 residues. Trimming cost V 4 bases and J 0 bases; bases outside gene matches: 7. Here the CDR3 reads CASSLRTGNSNQPQHF. The CDR3 DNA follows: TGTGCCAGCAGCCTCAGGACAGGAAATAGCAATCAGCCCCAGCATTTT.

The chain links TRBV7-3 to TRBJ2-1; 7 nucleotides line up with TRBD2. The V segment lost 5 bases and the J segment 0 bases; nucleotides outside the gene matches: 4. Germline V lookup: CDR1 SGHTA, CDR2 FQGTGA. CDR3 size: 15 residues. The CDR3 DNA reads TGTGCCAGCAGCCTATCGGGGGGCTCCTACAATGAGCAGTTCTTC. Its protein is CASSLSGGSYNEQFF. Together with reference TRBV7-3 and TRBJ2-1, the CDR3 gives the full variable domain: GAGVSQTPSNKVTEKGKYVELRCDPISGHTALYWYRQSLGQGPEFLIYFQGTGAADDSGLPNDRFFAVRPEGSVSTLKIQRTERGDSAVYLCASSLSGGSYNEQFFGPGTRLTVL.

The V gene is TRBV15, the J gene TRBJ1-1; D is undetermined. V lost 1 base, J lost 1 base, and 7 bases lay in between. The CDR3 covers 14 residues. Germline CDR1 and CDR2: LNHNV and YYDKDF (reference sequence). The CDR3 sequence: CATSRVGGNTEAFF. The DNA of the CDR3 is TGTGCCACCAGCAGAGTTGGAGGGAACACTGAAGCTTTCTTT.

This clone came up once. CDR3 in amino acids: CASSQDQAGGYEQYF. DNA of the CDR3: TGCGCCAGCAGCCAAGATCAAGCAGGTGGTTACGAGCAGTACTTC. The J gene is TRBJ2-7, the V gene TRBV4-1, with no clear D. CDR1 MGHRA and CDR2 YSYEKL come from the germline V gene. V shed 0 bases and J shed 4 bases, with 13 bases lying between them. This CDR3 comprises 15 residues.

This clone was detected only a few times. The chain links TRBV18 to TRBJ1-4; a weak D match, TRBD1 (6 bases). V gave up 4 bases and J gave up 5 bases, with 11 bases separating them. Germline CDR1 KGHSH, CDR2 LQKENI. The CDR3 length is 14 residues. The CDR3 DNA sequence: TGTGCCAGCTCACAGTCCAGGGGAAATGAAAAACTGTTTTTT. As protein: CASSQSRGNEKLFF.